The 2 T cell receptor beta chains given below trace back to one sample, sequenced in a study of control samples from healthy donors and cancer patients. The table came from immunoSEQ multiplex PCR; TCRdb's copy has only in-frame clones and leaves some out. Of tens of thousands of clones in the sample, roughly 85% were seen once. Material for sequencing was PBMCs. The origin of the receptors is a man between 60 and 75 years old with head and neck cancer.

This chain connects TRBV7-2 to TRBJ2-7; perhaps TRBD2 as D (5 bases). Germline CDR1 and CDR2: SGHTA and FQGNSA. Trimming removed 1 base from V and 0 bases from J, with 7 bases in between. CDR3 size: 14 residues. The CDR3 spells CASSLGGYSYEQYF. As DNA, the CDR3 is TGTGCCAGCAGCTTAGGAGGGTACTCCTACGAGCAGTACTTC.

The chain employs TRBV7-3 and TRBJ2-7; 14 positions match TRBD2. Trimming cost V 0 bases and J 0 bases; bases outside gene matches: 7. Germline V gene data show CDR1 as SGHTA and CDR2 as FQGTGA. The CDR3 extends over 19 amino acids. Here the CDR3 reads CASSLTGGTSGRSSYEQYF. The CDR3 bases are TGTGCCAGCAGCTTAACTGGGGGGACTAGCGGGAGAAGCTCCTACGAGCAGTACTTC.